This T cell receptor (beta chain) emerged from a study of tumor-infiltrating lymphocytes in oesophageal squamous cell carcinoma. There are 14 residues in the CDR3. Trimming took 0 bases from V and 9 from J; bases not matched to a gene: 1. CDR1 and CDR2 (germline): MNHNY, SVGAGI (reference sequence). TCRdb independently ran MiXCR on the PCR reads; one entry per CDR3 protein. The sample lists under 3,500 distinct CDR3 sequences, 16% occurring once. This clonotype ranks as medium-sized. The sequencing sample was made of esophageal tumor tissue. This TCR derives from a male donor with esophageal squamous cell carcinoma. The chain combines TRBV6-6 with TRBJ1-6; 8 bases line up with TRBD1. DNA of the CDR3: TGTGCCAGCAGTTACTCCACAGGGGGTTCACCCCTCCACTTT. It yields the protein CASSYSTGGSPLHF.